The clone carrying this TCR beta chain was seen ten or more times. Its antigen remains unidentified. The data were taken from a study of T cells in Graves' hyperthyroidism and ophthalmopathy. Study conclusions and caveats: Blood also carried most thyroid clonotypes expanded above 0.001. The model's output predicted ophthalmopathy at a median of about 5.9 months prior to onset.

The germline V gene has CDR1 SGHAT and CDR2 FQNNGV. V was shortened by 5 bases and J by 1 base, with 17 bases between the two germline ends. CDR3 length: 16 amino acids. The study enrolled patients aged 18 to 65 with newly diagnosed hyperthyroidism of under 2 months' duration. Used for diagnoses were clinical symptoms, serum thyroxine and TRAb, thyroid ultrasound and orbital computed tomography. The TCR beta CDR3 regions underwent amplification using RNA transcripts as the source. First-round RT-PCR of the TCR CDR3 relied on the HTBI primer set. TCRdb passed the multiplex PCR reads through MiXCR, listing each CDR3 protein once. The sample holds some 600,000 distinct CDR3 sequences, about 15% seen once.

Sequences were obtained from blood. The receptor was isolated from a woman aged 25 to 39 with Graves' hyperthyroidism that later progressed to Graves' ophthalmopathy. The V call is TRBV11-2, the J call TRBJ2-5; tentative D call: TRBD1 (5 bases). The CDR3 spells CASSRLAGRGQETQYF. In DNA, the CDR3 is TGTGCCAGCAGCCGACTGGCAGGAAGGGGCCAAGAGACCCAGTACTTC.